A few counts support the clone carrying this T cell receptor (beta chain). The sample is drawn from a study of blood T cell repertoires in COVID-19. About the research overall: The United States, Italy and Spain were the sources of the acute and convalescent COVID-19 samples. Sources were T cells, B-cell-depleted T cells, or PBMCs; the material itself was cDNA or gDNA.

The trim removed 6 bases at V and 4 bases at J, leaving 7 bases unmatched. Germline CDR1 and CDR2: SGHRS and YFSETQ. CDR3 length: 14 residues. Some clones are missing from TCRdb's copy, which holds only in-frame ones; the method was immunoSEQ multiplex PCR. The sample lists about 180,000 clones, over 80% seen once, with 6% to 7% in the top ten. The Seattle patients joined while their infection was active and were tracked longitudinally afterward. This chain uses TRBV5-1 with TRBJ1-1; TRBD1 agrees at 9 bases. This TCR derives from a woman aged 40 to 50 with COVID-19, enrolled during active disease. The sample comprised peripheral blood. The CDR3 here is CASILGTGPTEAFF. As DNA, the CDR3 is TGCGCCAGCATTCTAGGGACAGGGCCCACTGAAGCTTTCTTT.